A selection of T cell receptor beta chains follows, all from one sample in a study of neurological immune-mediated disorders. MiXCR, run by TCRdb on the 5' RACE reads, gives a single entry per CDR3 protein. The sample lists 50,000 to 70,000 distinct CDR3 sequences, around 3.7% occurring once. Sequenced sample: PBMCs. These receptors all stem from a man in his forties with multiple sclerosis. CDR3s include the opening cysteine and the closing phenylalanine or tryptophan. The D gene is left open where the match is weak.

V gene,D gene,CDR3 length,CDR3 protein
TRBV7-9,NA,15,CASSVKGIQNTEAFF
TRBV25-1,TRBD2,18,CASSDLAGGWDSTDTQYF
TRBV7-3,TRBD2,16,CASSPRLGEGLNEQFF
TRBV7-3,NA,14,CASSPGATNGELFF
TRBV7-2,TRBD2,14,CASSKSGSSDTQYF
TRBV5-1,NA,19,CASSYGTDLTAGTKNIQYF
TRBV5-1,NA,14,CASSLEQLNTEAFF
TRBV7-8,NA,13,CASSHARDQPQHF
TRBV2,NA,17,CASSGEGGGRGTDTQYF
TRBV5-6,NA,14,CASSLRSGINTIYF
TRBV20-1,NA,11,CSLNGAYGYTF
TRBV5-1,TRBD2,14,CASSVGTSLYEQYF
TRBV20-1,NA,10,CSVKIDTQYF
TRBV5-1,NA,13,CASSSGTGYEQYF
TRBV5-1,TRBD2,15,CASSLLAGAAYEQYF
TRBV20-1,TRBD1,15,CSARDRATGNSPLHF
TRBV5-1,NA,16,CASSWGYGGTSYEQYF
TRBV5-5,NA,15,CASSPLGAPQETQYF
TRBV25-1,TRBD1,14,CASSDGRGKQPQHF
TRBV20-1,NA,14,CSAPASENTGELFF
TRBV6-6,TRBD1,13,CASCPGTGIEQYF
TRBV7-8,NA,16,CASSLALLQVNQPQHF
TRBV12-3/TRBV12-4,TRBD1,13,CASSRGGEETQYF
TRBV7-8,NA,13,CASSLGRQNMAFF
TRBV5-1,NA,14,CASSLDRMNTEAFF
TRBV18,TRBD2,15,CASPDLAGTYNEQFF
TRBV11-2,TRBD2,15,CASSRPGLAPGELFF
TRBV19,NA,11,CATTAPYGYTF
TRBV6-1,NA,12,CASNGNGYEQYF
TRBV2,NA,16,CASSEWSATGGYGYTF
TRBV20-1,NA,14,CSAAAVLAKNIQYF
TRBV20-1,NA,13,CSAPGTQQETQYF
TRBV20-1,TRBD1,15,CSAGQGGYSNQPQHF
TRBV5-1,TRBD1,14,CASSFTGGSGELFF
TRBV27,NA,13,CASSYSWGDTIYF
TRBV5-5,NA,12,CDSSTVRNTQYF
TRBV5-1,NA,18,CASSFILPAGSGGTEAFF
TRBV10-3,TRBD1,14,CATRDRAAYNEQFF
TRBV7-2,TRBD2,15,CASSSTSGGPYEQYF
TRBV12-3/TRBV12-4,NA,12,CASSFQDSPLHF
TRBV7-9,NA,14,CASSYSTGTGELFF
TRBV5-1,NA,13,CASRVVTQETQYF
TRBV6-1,NA,14,CASSVTYERTEAFF
TRBV20-1,TRBD2,17,CSARIPTSGGNTDTQYF
TRBV6-1,TRBD2,15,CASSPILAGSYEQYF
TRBV6-5,NA,15,CANSNLESSYNEQFF
TRBV7-8,NA,15,CASSPEPFSTDTQYF
TRBV7-8,NA,14,CASSLKGSRETQYF
TRBV27,NA,14,CAIRRGGENTEAFF
TRBV7-2,NA,14,CASSLLGRDYEQYF
TRBV20-1,NA,15,CSARPPTGSPETQYF
TRBV6-6,TRBD2,18,CASSYTGKGTSLADTQYF
TRBV5-1,NA,14,CASTWDTSNTEAFF
TRBV12-3/TRBV12-4,NA,12,CASSPEGKEQYF
TRBV20-1,TRBD1,15,CSALKGAGRNNEQFF
TRBV6-5,NA,18,CASRGDNGRGGTKNIQYF
TRBV25-1,NA,12,CASMSRNYEQYF
TRBV11-2,NA,14,CASSLEGRWETQYF
TRBV5-1,TRBD2,16,CASSLGAGGTYNEQFF